This T cell receptor beta chain stems from a study of blood T cell repertoires in COVID-19. Looking at the study overall: Donors in the United States, Italy and Spain gave samples during acute or convalescent COVID-19. The analysed material was cDNA or gDNA that came from T cells, B-cell-depleted T cells, or PBMCs.

From germline, CDR1 is MNHEY and CDR2 SMNVEV (reference sequence). The CDR3 sequence is 15 residues long. The J segment lost 4 bases and the V segment lost 3 bases, leaving 5 bases of the junction unmatched. Some clones are missing from TCRdb's copy, which holds only in-frame ones; the method was immunoSEQ multiplex PCR. This table holds about 160,000 clones, 84% found once. The source is a man aged 18-30 years with active or convalescent COVID-19. The chain is built from TRBV27 and TRBJ1-5, with 8 bases lining up with TRBD1. Material for sequencing was peripheral blood. The CDR3 here is CASSFQGARNQPQHF. In DNA, the CDR3 is TGTGCCAGCAGTTTCCAGGGGGCTAGGAATCAGCCCCAGCATTTT.